This TCR beta chain came from a study of CD8+CD57+ T cells in acquired aplastic anemia. Whole-study context: On average, sorted CD4+ and CD8+ cells gave 2.5 to 4 ug of DNA.

CDR3 and TCR beta VDJ profiling relied on a genomic DNA template. TCRdb called the reads again in MiXCR, with one record for every CDR3 protein. The sample lists roughly 250,000 distinct CDR3 sequences; roughly 80% were seen once. Those patients picked for sequencing had displayed CD8+CD57+ cell expansion on flow cytometry. The germline gives CDR1 SGHNT, CDR2 YENEEA. CDR3 size: 14 residues. Trimming shortened V by 5 bases and J by 3 bases, and 13 bases separated the two germline ends. Study conclusions and caveats: Patients and controls shared just under 30 CD8+ CDR3 sequences. Statistical testing detected no significant gap in CD8+ Simpson's diversity between patients and controls.

Regarding this clonotype: Antigen: not known.

The receptor was derived from a human donor with aplastic anemia. V gene TRBV11-3 combines with J gene TRBJ2-5; D is uncertain. The sample was sorted CD4+, CD8+, or CD8+CD57+ T cells (not recorded which) from PBMCs. The chain's CDR3 is CASSMDLTEETQYF. For the CDR3, the DNA is TGTGCCAGCAGCATGGATCTCACAGAAGAGACCCAGTACTTC.